The 22 T cell receptor beta chains reported below all come from one sample, sequenced in a study of T cell repertoires in cytomegalovirus infection. Via MiXCR, TCRdb re-called the reads, giving one row per CDR3 protein. The repertoire holds roughly 250,000 distinct CDR3 sequences, with roughly 22% as singletons. What was sequenced was CD8+ T cells from PBMCs. These receptors all come from a human donor in good health (CMV status not recorded). Some clones in this sample may be carry-over from other donors' samples.

In this sample, this clonotype turned up a few times. This CDR3 reads CSRLEMYYNEQFF. CDR3 DNA sequence: TGCAGCCGCTTAGAGATGTACTACAATGAGCAGTTCTTC. The chain is built from TRBV20-1 and TRBJ2-1; no reliable D call. CDR3 length equals 13 residues. The germline CDR1 and CDR2 sequences are DFQATT and SNEGSKA (reference sequence).

V is TRBV7-9 and J is TRBJ2-5, with 11 bases identical to TRBD1. The V and J ends lost 5 bases and 3 bases, in that order; junction bases with no gene match: 2. CDR1 and CDR2 from the germline V gene are SEHNR and FQNEAQ (reference sequence). The CDR3 covers 14 residues. This CDR3 reads CASSPGQGEETQYF. DNA of the CDR3: TGTGCCAGCAGCCCGGGACAGGGGGAAGAGACCCAGTACTTC.

This clonotype was counted only a few times. V is TRBV19 and J is TRBJ2-1; no definite D call. V lost 4 bases to trimming and J lost 0 bases, with 10 bases between them. This CDR3 contains 15 residues. Germline V gives CDR1 LNHDA, CDR2 SQIVND (reference sequence). CDR3: CASSTEFGSYNEQFF. In DNA form, the CDR3 reads TGTGCCAGTAGTACCGAATTTGGCTCCTACAATGAGCAGTTCTTC.

V and J are TRBV13 and TRBJ2-1, with 7 bases aligning to TRBD1. V was pared by 3 bases and J by 2 bases, with 7 bases of the junction left unmatched. Germline V lookup: CDR1 PRHDT, CDR2 FYEKMQ (reference sequence). The length of the CDR3 is 16 residues. The CDR3 loop reads CASSFAGTATYNEQFF. Written as DNA, the CDR3 is TGTGCCAGCAGCTTCGCCGGGACAGCCACCTACAATGAGCAGTTCTTC. Full variable domain (missing parts from reference TRBV13 and TRBJ2-1): AAGVIQSPRHLIKEKRETATLKCYPIPRHDTVYWYQQGPGQDPQFLISFYEKMQSDKGSIPDRFSAQQFSDYHSELNMSSLELGDSALYFCASSFAGTATYNEQFFGPGTRLTVL.

This clonotype was counted between two and nine times. J is TRBJ1-4 and V is TRBV5-6; 8 bases are shared with TRBD1. Germline values: CDR1 SGHDT, CDR2 YYEEEE. The CDR3 contains 15 residues. Trimming at V came to 4 bases and at J to 7 bases, leaving 9 bases not matched to a gene. CDR3: CASSPRQGMSEKLFF. In DNA form, the CDR3 reads TGTGCCAGCAGCCCCAGACAGGGGATGAGTGAAAAACTGTTTTTT.

The chain is built from TRBV7-9 and TRBJ2-1; D may be TRBD1 (6 bases). Trimming took 5 bases from V and 5 from J, leaving 22 bases between them. The CDR3 loop spans 17 amino acids. Germline V gene data show CDR1 as SEHNR and CDR2 as FQNEAQ (reference sequence). The CDR3 DNA sequence: TGTGCCAGCAGCCCATCAGGGGTAGGCAAGCCCCACAATGAGCAGTTCTTC. Protein product: CASSPSGVGKPHNEQFF.

The chain has TRBV4-2 and TRBJ2-2; D not resolved. The germline gives CDR1 LGHNA, CDR2 YNFKEQ. The CDR3 sequence is 14 residues long. Trimming removed 0 bases at V and 7 bases at J, with 9 bases between. This CDR3 reads CASSQERSIGELFF. CDR3 coding DNA: TGTGCCAGCAGCCAAGAGAGGAGCATCGGGGAGCTGTTTTTT.

This clonotype was counted at least ten times. This sequence joins TRBV7-6 and TRBJ2-6; 7 nucleotides agree with TRBD1. The CDR3 runs to 16 residues. V shed 5 bases and J 4 bases; nucleotides not matched to a gene: 8. Germline-derived CDR1 and CDR2 are SGHVS and FNYEAQ. The CDR3 DNA reads as TGTGCCAGCAGCGCAACGACAGGGTCCGGGGCCAACGTCCTGACTTTC. Its translation is CASSATTGSGANVLTF.

This chain connects TRBV12-3 or TRBV12-4 to TRBJ2-3, with 11 bases identical to TRBD2. V lost 1 base and J lost 2; bases outside the gene matches: 5. This CDR3 has 17 amino acids. CDR3 in DNA: TGTGCCAGCAGTTTAGAGGCTAGCGGGGGGAACACAGATACGCAGTATTTT. The encoded protein is CASSLEASGGNTDTQYF.

This chain joins TRBV28 and TRBJ1-5, with 10 bases lining up with TRBD1. J lost 2 bases, V lost 3 bases, and 1 base had no gene match. The germline V gene encodes CDR1 MDHEN and CDR2 SYDVKM. This CDR3 has 15 amino acids. In nucleotides, the CDR3 is TGTGCCAGCAGTTTTGGGACAGGGGGCAATCAGCCCCAGCATTTT. Translated, it gives CASSFGTGGNQPQHF.

This clonotype occurred a few times. V and J are TRBV2 and TRBJ2-5; TRBD2 is a possible D gene (5 bases). The germline CDR1 and CDR2 sequences are SNHLY and FYNNEI. This CDR3 contains 17 residues. Trimming pared 2 bases from V and 3 bases from J, leaving 19 bases between. DNA of the CDR3: TGTGCCAGCAGTGAATTGGTACCTAGCCGCTTCAAAGAGACCCAGTACTTC. Its translation: CASSELVPSRFKETQYF.

About this clonotype: A junction end diverges from the germline sequence, so it may reflect a read error. The V and J genes are TRBV27 and TRBJ2-1; D remains unclear. This CDR3 spans 14 amino acids. The germline V gene encodes CDR1 MNHEY and CDR2 SMNVEV (reference sequence). CDR3: CGSRRKDTYNEQFF. The CDR3 DNA follows: TGTGGCAGCAGAAGAAAAGACACCTACAATGAGCAGTTCTTC.

The chain carries TRBV5-1 and TRBJ2-7, with D hard to call. Germline V gene lookup returns CDR1 SGHRS and CDR2 YFSETQ. The CDR3 is made up of 14 amino acids. V lost 1 base and J 0 bases, leaving 8 bases between the germline ends. The DNA for the CDR3 is TGCGCCAGCAGCTTGAGGCAGAGCTCCTACGAGCAGTACTTC. As protein: CASSLRQSSYEQYF.

This clonotype was seen a few times. The J gene is TRBJ2-6, the V gene TRBV11-2; 9 bases are a match to TRBD1. CDR1 is SGHAT, CDR2 FQNNGV, per germline. The CDR3 consists of 17 residues. V lost 5 bases, J lost 6 bases, and 11 bases stayed unmatched. The CDR3 loop is CASSHTGTGFEANVLTF. The CDR3 bases are TGTGCCAGCAGCCACACCGGGACAGGGTTTGAGGCCAACGTCCTGACTTTC.

CDR3 in DNA: TGCAGCGTTGAAGAGGGGACCAGCTCCTACGAGCAGTACTTC. Its protein product is CSVEEGTSSYEQYF. J is TRBJ2-7 and V is TRBV29-1; D might be TRBD1 or TRBD2, each matching 5 bases. Germline CDR1 and CDR2: SQVTM and ANQGSEA. This CDR3 spans 14 amino acids. With 0 bases removed from V and 0 bases from J, the gap between germline ends came to 9 bases.

This clonotype was seen a few times. The genes are TRBV7-8 and TRBJ2-1, with TRBD1 matching 7 bases. This CDR3 comprises 14 residues. Per germline, CDR1 SGHVS and CDR2 FQNEAQ. The junction had 6 bases not matched to a gene; V was cut back by 5 bases and J by 5 bases. DNA for the CDR3: TGTGCCAGCAGCGGGGTGGACAGGAACAATGAGCAGTTCTTC. The encoded protein is CASSGVDRNNEQFF.

CDR3 residues: CASSLAPRGDQETQYF. In DNA, the CDR3 is TGTGCCAGCAGCTTAGCGCCGAGGGGGGACCAAGAGACCCAGTACTTC. The rearrangement joins TRBV7-6 to TRBJ2-5; the D call may be TRBD1 or TRBD2 (6 bases each). V was shortened by 0 bases and J by 0 bases, with 11 bases between the two germline ends. The V gene's germline CDR1 is SGHVS and CDR2 FNYEAQ. CDR3 size: 16 residues.

This sequence joins TRBV28 and TRBJ2-3, with 7 positions matching TRBD2. Trimming cost V 6 bases and J 3 bases; bases outside gene matches: 9. There are 15 residues in the CDR3. CDR1 is MDHEN and CDR2 is SYDVKM in the germline V gene. This CDR3 reads CASSFSAGETDTQYF. In nucleotides, the CDR3 is TGTGCCAGCAGCTTTTCGGCGGGGGAGACAGATACGCAGTATTTT. Supplemented by reference TRBV28 and TRBJ2-3, the full variable domain reads DVKVTQSSRYLVKRTGEKVFLECVQDMDHENMFWYRQDPGLGLRLIYFSYDVKMKEKGDIPEGYSVSREKKERFSLILESASTNQTSMYLCASSFSAGETDTQYFGPGTRLTVL.

The chain links TRBV2 to TRBJ1-1, with TRBD1 matching 8 bases. CDR1 and CDR2 (germline): SNHLY, FYNNEI. CDR3 size: 12 residues. J was trimmed by 4 bases and V by 10 bases; bases with no gene match: 5. The CDR3 DNA sequence: TGTGCCATCCCGACAGGGGCCACTGAAGCTTTCTTT. As protein: CAIPTGATEAFF. Full variable domain (missing parts from reference TRBV2 and TRBJ1-1): EPEVTQTPSHQVTQMGQEVILRCVPISNHLYFYWYRQILGQKVEFLVSFYNNEISEKSEIFDDQFSVERPDGSNFTLKIRSTKLEDSAMYFCAIPTGATEAFFGQGTRLTVV.

The table lists this clonotype with a few counts. The chain joins TRBV20-1 to TRBJ1-5; maybe TRBD1 (5 bases). CDR1 is DFQATT, CDR2 SNEGSKA, per germline (reference sequence). V gave up 0 bases and J gave up 0 bases, with 12 bases separating them. There are 16 residues in the CDR3. The chain's CDR3 is CSAREGPINSNQPQHF. The CDR3 DNA is TGCAGTGCTAGAGAGGGACCGATTAATAGCAATCAGCCCCAGCATTTT.

This sequence joins TRBV4-2 and TRBJ2-3, with TRBD2 identical over 7 bases. With V trimmed by 3 bases and J by 6 bases, 12 bases remained unmatched. The germline V gene has CDR1 LGHNA and CDR2 YNFKEQ. The length of the CDR3 is 16 residues. CDR3 region: CASSQVGGTSRDTQYF. The CDR3 DNA follows: TGTGCCAGCAGCCAGGTCGGGGGGACCTCCCGCGATACGCAGTATTTT.

This clonotype came up many times. This sequence joins TRBV7-8 and TRBJ1-2; no firm D call. V was cut by 5 bases and J by 3 bases, with 10 bases left in between. This CDR3 is built from 13 residues. The germline gives CDR1 SGHVS, CDR2 FQNEAQ. The CDR3 DNA sequence: TGTGCCAGCAGCCACCTGCAGGACTATGGCTACACCTTC. Residues: CASSHLQDYGYTF.